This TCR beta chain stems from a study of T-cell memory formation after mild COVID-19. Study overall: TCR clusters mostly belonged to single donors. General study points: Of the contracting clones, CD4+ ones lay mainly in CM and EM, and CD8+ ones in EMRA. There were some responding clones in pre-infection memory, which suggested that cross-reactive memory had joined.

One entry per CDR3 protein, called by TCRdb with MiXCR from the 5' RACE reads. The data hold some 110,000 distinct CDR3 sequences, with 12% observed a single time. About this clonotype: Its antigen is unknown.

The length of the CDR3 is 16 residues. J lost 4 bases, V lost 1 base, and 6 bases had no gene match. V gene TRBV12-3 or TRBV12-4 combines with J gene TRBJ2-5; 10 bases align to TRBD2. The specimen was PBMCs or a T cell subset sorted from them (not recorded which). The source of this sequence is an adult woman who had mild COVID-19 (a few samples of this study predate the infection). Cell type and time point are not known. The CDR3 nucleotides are TGTGCCAGCAGTTTAGAGGGGACTAGCGACCGAGAGACCCAGTACTTC. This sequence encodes CASSLEGTSDRETQYF.